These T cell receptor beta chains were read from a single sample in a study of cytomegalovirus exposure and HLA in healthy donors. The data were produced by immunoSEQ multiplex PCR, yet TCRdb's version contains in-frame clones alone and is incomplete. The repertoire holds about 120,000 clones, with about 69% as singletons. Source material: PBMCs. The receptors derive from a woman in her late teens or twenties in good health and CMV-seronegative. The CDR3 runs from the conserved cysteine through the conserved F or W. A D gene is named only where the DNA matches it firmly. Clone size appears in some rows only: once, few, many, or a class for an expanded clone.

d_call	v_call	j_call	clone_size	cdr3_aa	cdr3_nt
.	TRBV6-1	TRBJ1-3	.	CASSAGYSGNTIYF	TGTGCCAGCAGTGCAGGGTACTCTGGAAACACCATATATTTT
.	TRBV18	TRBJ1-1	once	CASSPGGPEAFF	TGTGCCAGCTCACCAGGCGGCCCTGAAGCTTTCTTT
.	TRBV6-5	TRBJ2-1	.	CASSYLGGLNEQFF	TGTGCCAGCAGTTATCTAGGCGGACTCAATGAGCAGTTCTTC
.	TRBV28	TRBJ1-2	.	CASRPGRSNYGYTF	TGTGCCAGCAGACCAGGAAGATCGAACTATGGCTACACCTTC
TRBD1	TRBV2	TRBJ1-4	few	CASRSTGSGTNEKLFF	TGTGCCAGCAGGTCGACAGGGTCGGGGACTAATGAAAAACTGTTTTTT
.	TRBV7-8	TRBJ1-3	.	CASSLRATSGNTIYF	TGTGCCAGCAGTCTCAGGGCCACCTCTGGAAACACCATATATTTT
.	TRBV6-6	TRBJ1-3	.	CASSSGVPGNTIYF	TGTGCCAGCAGTTCAGGGGTACCCGGAAACACCATATATTTT
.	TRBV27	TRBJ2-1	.	CASSLSSTDEQFF	TGTGCCAGCAGTTTATCTAGTACGGATGAGCAGTTCTTC
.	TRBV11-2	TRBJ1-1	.	CASSLTFTPGTEAFF	TGTGCCAGCAGTCTTACTTTCACCCCGGGGACTGAAGCTTTCTTT
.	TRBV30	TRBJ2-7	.	CAWRGNRASEQYF	TGTGCCTGGAGGGGAAACAGGGCAAGCGAGCAGTACTTC
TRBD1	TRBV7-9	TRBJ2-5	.	CASSLDRGGETQYF	TGTGCCAGCAGCCTGGACAGGGGAGGGGAGACCCAGTACTTC
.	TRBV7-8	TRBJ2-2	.	CASRSGISQSGELFF	TGTGCCAGCAGGTCCGGGATTAGTCAGTCCGGGGAGCTGTTTTTT